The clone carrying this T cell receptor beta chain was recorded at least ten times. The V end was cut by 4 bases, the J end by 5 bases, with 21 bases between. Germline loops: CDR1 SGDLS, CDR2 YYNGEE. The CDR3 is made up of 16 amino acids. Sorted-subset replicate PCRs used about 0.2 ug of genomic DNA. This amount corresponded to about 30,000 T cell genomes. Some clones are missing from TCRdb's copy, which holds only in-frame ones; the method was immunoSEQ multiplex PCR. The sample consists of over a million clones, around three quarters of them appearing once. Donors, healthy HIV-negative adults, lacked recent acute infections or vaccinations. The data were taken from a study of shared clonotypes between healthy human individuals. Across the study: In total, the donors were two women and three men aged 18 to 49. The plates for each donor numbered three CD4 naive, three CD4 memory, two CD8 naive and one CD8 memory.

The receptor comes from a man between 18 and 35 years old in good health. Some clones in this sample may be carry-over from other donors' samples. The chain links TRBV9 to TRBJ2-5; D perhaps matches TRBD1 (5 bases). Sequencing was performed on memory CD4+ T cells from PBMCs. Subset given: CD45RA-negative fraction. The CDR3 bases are TGTGCCAGCAGCCCGCGACAGTACCTTCTCGGGGAGACCCAGTACTTC. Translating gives CASSPRQYLLGETQYF.